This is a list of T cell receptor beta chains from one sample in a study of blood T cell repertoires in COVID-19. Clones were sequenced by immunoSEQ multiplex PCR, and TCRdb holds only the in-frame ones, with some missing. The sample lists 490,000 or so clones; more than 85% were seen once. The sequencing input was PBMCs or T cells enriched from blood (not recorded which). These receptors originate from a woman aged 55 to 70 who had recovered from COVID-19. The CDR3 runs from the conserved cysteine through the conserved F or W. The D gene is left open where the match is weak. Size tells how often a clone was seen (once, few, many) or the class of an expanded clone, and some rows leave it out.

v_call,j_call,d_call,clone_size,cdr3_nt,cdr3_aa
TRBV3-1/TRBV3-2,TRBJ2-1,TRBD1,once,TGTGCCAGCAGCCTAGGAGGGGACAGGGCCTACAATGAGCAGTTCTTC,CASSLGGDRAYNEQFF
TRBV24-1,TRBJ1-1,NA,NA,TGTGCCACCAGGCCTGGGGGAGGCACTGAAGCTTTCTTT,CATRPGGGTEAFF
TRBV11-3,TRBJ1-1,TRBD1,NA,TGTGCCAGCAGTCCAACCGGGACAGGGGGCACTGAAGCTTTCTTT,CASSPTGTGGTEAFF
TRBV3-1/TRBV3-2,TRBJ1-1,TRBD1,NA,TGTGCCAGCAGCCTAACGACAGGGGTGAACACTGAAGCTTTCTTT,CASSLTTGVNTEAFF
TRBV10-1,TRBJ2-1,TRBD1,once,TGCGCCAGCAGTGAGTTCTGGACAGGGGGCAGGAATGAGCAGTTCTTC,CASSEFWTGGRNEQFF
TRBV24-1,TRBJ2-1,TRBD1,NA,TGTGCCACCAGTGATACAACCGGGACAGGGTCCTACAATGAGCAGTTCTTC,CATSDTTGTGSYNEQFF
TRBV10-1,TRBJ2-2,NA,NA,TGCGCCAGCAGTGAGTCCCCCCCTGGGGCAGGCAACACCGGGGAGCTGTTTTTT,CASSESPPGAGNTGELFF
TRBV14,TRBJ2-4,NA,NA,TGTGCCAGCAGTCGTGACTCGGCCAAAAACATTCAGTACTTC,CASSRDSAKNIQYF
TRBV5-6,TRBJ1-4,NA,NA,TGTGCCAGCAGCTCGCAGGGGAGGGGGAATGAAAAACTGTTTTTT,CASSSQGRGNEKLFF
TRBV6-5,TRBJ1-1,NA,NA,TGTGCCAGCAGTTACATTCGCACGGACACTGAAGCTTTCTTT,CASSYIRTDTEAFF
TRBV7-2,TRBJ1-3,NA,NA,TGTGCCAGCGGCTTCCCGGTTGGAAACACCATATATTTT,CASGFPVGNTIYF
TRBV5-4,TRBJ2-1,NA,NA,TGTGCCAGCAGCTTCGGGACATACAATGAGCAGTTCTTC,CASSFGTYNEQFF
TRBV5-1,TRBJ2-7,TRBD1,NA,TGCGCCAGCAGCGTCGGGACAGGGTTCTCCTACGAGCAGTACTTC,CASSVGTGFSYEQYF
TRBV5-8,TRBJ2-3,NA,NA,TGTGCCAGCGCGTATCCTCCTAGTACAGGGAGCACAGATACGCAGTATTTT,CASAYPPSTGSTDTQYF
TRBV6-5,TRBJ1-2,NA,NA,TGTGCCAGCAGTTACCAGCGATCTAACTATGGCTACACCTTC,CASSYQRSNYGYTF
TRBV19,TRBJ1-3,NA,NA,TGTGCCAGTAGTATCGGGGGCACCATATATTTT,CASSIGGTIYF
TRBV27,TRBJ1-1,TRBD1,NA,TGTGCCAGCAGTTTATCTGGACAGGGGCGAAGGTACACTGAAGCTTTCTTT,CASSLSGQGRRYTEAFF
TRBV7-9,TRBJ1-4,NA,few,TGTGCCAGCAGCTTAAAAGGACAGTTAAATGAAAAACTGTTTTTT,CASSLKGQLNEKLFF
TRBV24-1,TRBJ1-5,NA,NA,TGTGCCACCAGTGATTCGAGGGAGGGTCAGCCCCAGCATTTT,CATSDSREGQPQHF
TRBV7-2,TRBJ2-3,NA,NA,TGTGCCAGCTCAGGTCAAGGGGTCGCAGATACGCAGTATTTT,CASSGQGVADTQYF
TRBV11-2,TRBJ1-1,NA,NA,TGTGCCAGCAGCCCAGGACAGTACATGAACACTGAAGCTTTCTTT,CASSPGQYMNTEAFF
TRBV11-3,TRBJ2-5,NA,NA,TGTGCCAGCACCCCGGGGGTGGAGACCCAGTACTTC,CASTPGVETQYF
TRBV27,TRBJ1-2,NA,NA,TGTGCCAGCAGCCACCAGTATCGGGGTAGCTATGGCTACACCTTC,CASSHQYRGSYGYTF
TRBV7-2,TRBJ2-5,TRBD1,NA,TGTGCCAGCGTTGAATGGTGGACAGGGGGAGAGACCCAGTACTTC,CASVEWWTGGETQYF
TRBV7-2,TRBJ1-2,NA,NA,TGTGCCAGCAGTTCACCGGGAGGTCGGAAACTGTATGGCTACACCTTC,CASSSPGGRKLYGYTF
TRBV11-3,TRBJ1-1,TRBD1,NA,TGTGCCAGCAGCTTAGGAGAACCGGGACAGAAGAACACTGAAGCTTTCTTT,CASSLGEPGQKNTEAFF
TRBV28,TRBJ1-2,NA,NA,TGTGCCAGCAGTCTAACGGACAACTCCAACTATGGCTACACCTTC,CASSLTDNSNYGYTF
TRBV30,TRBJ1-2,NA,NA,TGTGCTTCAAGGAGCAGGGGCCCCTATGGCTACACCTTC,CASRSRGPYGYTF
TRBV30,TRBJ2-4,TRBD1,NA,TGTGCCTGGAGTGCCCCCGGGACAGGGCTCAATCTAGCCAAAAACATTCAGTACTTC,CAWSAPGTGLNLAKNIQYF
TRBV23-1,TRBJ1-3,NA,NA,TGCGCCAGCAGTCAATCGTTGGAGGGCCCCGGAAACACCATATATTTT,CASSQSLEGPGNTIYF
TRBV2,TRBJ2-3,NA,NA,TGTGCCAGCAGTGGTTGGAGTAGGGGGAAAGGGACAGATACGCAGTATTTT,CASSGWSRGKGTDTQYF
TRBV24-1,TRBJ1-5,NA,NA,TGTGCCACCAGTGATTTGCAGGGGACCTCGCATTTT,CATSDLQGTSHF
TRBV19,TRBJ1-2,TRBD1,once,TGTGCCAGTAGCACGACAGGGGATGGGGGCTACACCTTC,CASSTTGDGGYTF
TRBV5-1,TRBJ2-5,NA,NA,TGCGCCAGCAGCTTGGCCTCGGGGCGGGGGCCTCAAACCCAGTACTTC,CASSLASGRGPQTQYF
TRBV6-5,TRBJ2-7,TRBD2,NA,TGTGCCAGCGGACTAGCCCGTGAGCAGTACTTC,CASGLAREQYF
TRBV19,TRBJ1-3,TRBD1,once,TGTGCCAGTAGTCCTGGGACAGTCCCTGGAAACACCATATATTTT,CASSPGTVPGNTIYF
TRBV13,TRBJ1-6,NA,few,TGTGCCAGCAGGCCACAGGGCATCTCCTATAATTCACCCCTCCACTTT,CASRPQGISYNSPLHF
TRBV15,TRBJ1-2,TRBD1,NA,TGTGCCACCAGCAGAGAACGGGACAGTCATGGCTACACCTTC,CATSRERDSHGYTF
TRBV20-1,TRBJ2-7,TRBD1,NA,TGCAGTGTTACAGGGGTGGGCGAGCAGTACTTC,CSVTGVGEQYF
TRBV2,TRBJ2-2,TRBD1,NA,TGTGCCAGCAGTGAAGAAACGCTGGAGACAGGGGACAACACCGGGGAGCTGTTTTTT,CASSEETLETGDNTGELFF
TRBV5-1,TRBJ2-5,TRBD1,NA,TGCGCCAGCAGCCTAGGGACAGGGGACCTCCACCCCCAGTACTTC,CASSLGTGDLHPQYF
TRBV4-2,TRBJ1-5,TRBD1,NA,TGTGCCAGCAGCCAAGGATACAGGGGAGATAGCAATCAGCCCCAGCATTTT,CASSQGYRGDSNQPQHF
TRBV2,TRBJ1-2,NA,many,TGTGCCAGCGGCGATGTACAGGGCGGCTATGGCTACACCTTC,CASGDVQGGYGYTF
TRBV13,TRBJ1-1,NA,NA,TGTGCCAGCAGCCCCCCCACAGACACTGAAGCTTTCTTT,CASSPPTDTEAFF
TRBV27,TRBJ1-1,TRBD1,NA,TGTGCCAGCAGTAGACAGGGGGCGATGGGGAACACTGAAGCTTTCTTT,CASSRQGAMGNTEAFF
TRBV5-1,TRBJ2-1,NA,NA,TGCGCCAGCAGCTTGGGAGGTGGTTTCAATGAGCAGTTCTTC,CASSLGGGFNEQFF
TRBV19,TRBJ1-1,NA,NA,TGTGCCAGTAGTAGGGCAGGTTCGACTGAAGCTTTCTTT,CASSRAGSTEAFF
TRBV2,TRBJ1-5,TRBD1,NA,TGTGCCAGCAGTAAACAGGGGGCGTCAAGTCAGCCCCAGCATTTT,CASSKQGASSQPQHF
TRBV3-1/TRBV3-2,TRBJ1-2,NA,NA,TGTGCCAGCAGCCATAGGACAGTGACTAACTATGGCTACACCTTC,CASSHRTVTNYGYTF
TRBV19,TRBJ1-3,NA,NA,TGTGCCAGTCGAAGGACAGTTTCAAGCTCTGGAAACACCATATATTTT,CASRRTVSSSGNTIYF
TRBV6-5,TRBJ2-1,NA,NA,TGTGCCAGCGTTTCAGTCAATGAGCAGTTCTTC,CASVSVNEQFF
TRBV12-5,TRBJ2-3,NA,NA,TGTGCTAGTGGTTTAGGACAGCTCACAGATACGCAGTATTTT,CASGLGQLTDTQYF
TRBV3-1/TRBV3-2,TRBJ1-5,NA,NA,TGTGCCAGCAGCCAGTGGACAGAAACGGGTAGCAATCAGCCCCAGCATTTT,CASSQWTETGSNQPQHF
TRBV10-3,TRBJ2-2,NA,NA,TGTGCCATCAGTGAGAGGGGAACCGGGGAGCTGTTTTTT,CAISERGTGELFF
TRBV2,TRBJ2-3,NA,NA,TGTGCCAGCAGTGTATTGGGGGGTGGGACAGATACGCAGTATTTT,CASSVLGGGTDTQYF